A selection of T cell receptor beta chains follows, all from one sample in a study of blood T cell repertoires in COVID-19. Some clones are missing from TCRdb's copy, which holds only in-frame ones; the method was immunoSEQ multiplex PCR. The data contain 150,000 to 200,000 clones, around nine tenths of them singletons. What was sequenced was peripheral blood. These receptors all come from a man in his 60s with active or convalescent COVID-19. Each CDR3 is given with its conserved first and last residue. The D gene is left open where the match is weak. The size of a clone is reported for some rows only, either as once, few or many, or as a class for expanded clones.

d_gene | abundance | j_gene | v_gene | CDR3aa | CDR3nt
NA | once | TRBJ1-4 | TRBV18 | CASSRPGLNEKLFF | TGTGCCAGCTCACGACCGGGACTTAATGAAAAACTGTTTTTT
TRBD1 | NA | TRBJ1-2 | TRBV3-1/TRBV3-2 | CASSPGTGRYGYTF | TGTGCCAGCAGCCCGGGGACAGGACGCTATGGCTACACCTTC
NA | NA | TRBJ1-3 | TRBV3-1/TRBV3-2 | CASSQAGFLGNTIYF | TGTGCCAGCAGCCAAGCGGGATTCCTTGGAAACACCATATATTTT
TRBD1 | few | TRBJ2-3 | TRBV4-2 | CASSQGRGQGAVDTQYF | TGTGCCAGCAGCCAAGGACGGGGACAGGGCGCCGTGGATACGCAGTATTTT
TRBD2 | few | TRBJ2-7 | TRBV9 | CASSLRGGTYEQYF | TGTGCCAGCAGCCTTCGGGGGGGGACCTACGAGCAGTACTTC
NA | NA | TRBJ1-1 | TRBV6-5 | CASSYSRKNTEAFF | TGTGCCAGCAGTTACTCGAGGAAGAACACTGAAGCTTTCTTT
NA | NA | TRBJ2-2 | TRBV19 | CASSKAQGRFTGELFF | TGTGCCAGTTCAAAGGCACAGGGCCGGTTCACCGGGGAGCTGTTTTTT
NA | NA | TRBJ1-1 | TRBV2 | CASSVDSNTEAFF | TGTGCCAGCAGTGTAGACAGTAACACTGAAGCTTTCTTT
NA | NA | TRBJ1-2 | TRBV6-5 | CASSYPTGYGYTF | TGTGCCAGCAGTTACCCAACAGGCTATGGCTACACCTTC
TRBD2 | NA | TRBJ2-1 | TRBV2 | CASSYTSGGGEQFF | TGTGCCAGCAGTTACACTAGCGGGGGGGGCGAGCAGTTCTTC
TRBD1 | NA | TRBJ1-3 | TRBV6-5 | CASSYSAGGGNTIYF | TGTGCCAGCAGTTACTCGGCAGGGGGTGGAAACACCATATATTTT
NA | NA | TRBJ1-2 | TRBV6-5 | CASRTTGTFNGYTF | TGTGCCAGCAGGACAACAGGGACGTTTAATGGCTACACCTTC
NA | NA | TRBJ1-6 | TRBV30 | CAWSRWGPNSPLHF | TGTGCCTGGAGTCGCTGGGGGCCGAATTCACCCCTCCACTTT
TRBD1 | NA | TRBJ2-6 | TRBV7-6 | CASSLAPTGGSGANVLTF | TGTGCCAGCAGCTTAGCACCTACAGGGGGCTCTGGGGCCAACGTCCTGACTTTC
TRBD1 | NA | TRBJ1-3 | TRBV6-5 | CASRPTGLNTIYF | TGTGCCAGCAGACCGACAGGGTTGAACACCATATATTTT
NA | few | TRBJ2-3 | TRBV5-6 | CASSLTKTDTQYF | TGTGCCAGCAGTCTGACTAAAACAGATACGCAGTATTTT
TRBD1 | NA | TRBJ1-2 | TRBV6-5 | CASSLSGGANYGYTF | TGTGCCAGCAGTTTATCAGGGGGCGCTAACTATGGCTACACCTTC
TRBD1 | NA | TRBJ2-5 | TRBV29-1 | CSVEDQQGPMYF | TGCAGCGTTGAAGATCAACAGGGGCCCATGTACTTC
TRBD1 | NA | TRBJ1-5 | TRBV2 | CASSSGGSGNQPQHF | TGTGCCAGCAGTTCAGGGGGCTCTGGCAATCAGCCCCAGCATTTT
TRBD2 | NA | TRBJ2-1 | TRBV6-5 | CASSYTSGSYNEQFF | TGTGCCAGCAGTTACACTAGCGGCTCCTACAATGAGCAGTTCTTC